The entry that follows covers one T cell receptor beta chain sequence. Its antigen is unknown. These data originate in a study of T cell responses to AZD1222 COVID-19 vaccine. Study findings and constraints: Females made up more of the donors, who were largely white British, and clonal diversity may have come out too low.

The CDR3 totals 15 residues. Germline values: CDR1 SGHRS, CDR2 YFSETQ. The V gene lost 2 bases and the J gene lost 5 bases, with 17 bases spanning the gap. Only in-frame clones appear in the TCRdb table, and some are missing; sequencing was by immunoSEQ multiplex PCR. The sample has 150,000 or so clones; 92% are singletons. V and J are TRBV5-1 and TRBJ2-7; D possibly matches TRBD1 or TRBD2 (5 bases each). The TCR sequence derives from an adult in good health. Here the sequenced sample was peripheral blood, taken on day 0 of AZD1222 vaccination. In nucleotides, the CDR3 is TGCGCCAGCAGCTTAAGGAGTTGGGACCAGGACGAGCAGTACTTC. This encodes CASSLRSWDQDEQYF. The complete variable domain, with remaining parts taken from reference TRBV5-1 and TRBJ2-7, reads KAGVTQTPRYLIKTRGQQVTLSCSPISGHRSVSWYQQTPGQGLQFLFEYFSETQRNKGNFPGRFSGRQFSNSRSEMNVSTLELGDSALYLCASSLRSWDQDEQYFGPGTRLTVT.